This T cell receptor (beta chain) was captured in a study of control samples from healthy donors and cancer patients. Clones were read by immunoSEQ multiplex PCR, and TCRdb kept only the in-frame ones, dropping some. The sample has around 150,000 clones, roughly 90% seen once. The receptor was derived from a man in his thirties or forties in good health. Sequenced sample: blood.

CDR3 in amino acids: CASSKHFEAFF. CDR3 in DNA: TGTGCCAGCAGCAAGCATTTTGAAGCTTTCTTT. This chain connects TRBV6-5 to TRBJ1-1, with D hard to call. The CDR3 has 11 residues. Trimming left V 6 bases short and J 7 bases short, with 9 bases between. The germline gives CDR1 MNHEY, CDR2 SVGAGI.